This T cell receptor (beta chain) was retrieved from a study of regulatory and conventional T cells in RAG deficiency. The sorted conventional CD4+ T cells were CD25-low and CD127-high, with genomic DNA sequenced. The method was immunoSEQ multiplex PCR; TCRdb's version includes in-frame clones alone and lacks a portion of them. The repertoire has 45,000 or so clones, 70% to 90% of them found once; the top ten carry around 0.5%. Germline V gene lookup returns CDR1 KGHSH and CDR2 LQKENI. The CDR3 totals 14 residues. The germline V and J ends were trimmed by 6 bases and 8 bases, with 16 bases remaining between them. The sample was also reused in another study, on regulatory T cells. That study reports: The PCR used 52 TRBV and 13 TRBJ primers.

This TCR came from a human donor in good health. V is TRBV18 and J is TRBJ1-4; TRBD1 might be the D (5 bases). The material sequenced was CD4+ effector T cells sorted from blood. The DNA of the CDR3 is TGTGCCAGCTCCCGGGGCTCCGAAGGGGAAAAACTGTTTTTT. This translates into CASSRGSEGEKLFF. The variable domain in full, with the rest retrieved from reference TRBV18 and TRBJ1-4, is NAGVMQNPRHLVRRRGQEARLRCSPMKGHSHVYWYRQLPEEGLKFMVYLQKENIIDESGMPKERFSAEFPKEGPSILRIQQVVRGDSAAYFCASSRGSEGEKLFFGSGTQLSVL.